These 31 T cell receptor beta chains were all obtained from the same sample, sequenced in a study of cytomegalovirus exposure and HLA in healthy donors. The PCR was carried out with 60 Vbeta primers and 13 Jbeta primers. Sequenced by immunoSEQ multiplex PCR; TCRdb stores in-frame clones only, minus some. The data show about 150,000 clones, 65% to 85% seen once. The sample taken for sequencing was PBMCs. The receptors stem from a woman between 40 and 55 years old in good health and CMV-seropositive.

The V and J genes are TRBV28 and TRBJ1-2; D unclear. Between the trimmed V and J ends, which lost 5 bases and 7 bases, there was a span of 20 bases. This CDR3 contains 15 residues. The germline V gene has CDR1 MDHEN and CDR2 SYDVKM. The CDR3 is CASSPYRELNIGYTF. CDR3 sequence (DNA): TGTGCCAGCAGTCCCTACCGGGAACTTAATATTGGCTACACCTTC.

V usage is TRBV5-4 and J usage is TRBJ2-5, with a tentative D call TRBD1 (5 bases). The germline CDR1 and CDR2 sequences are SGHNT and YYREEE (reference sequence). Trimming removed 1 base at V and 5 bases at J, with 12 bases between. The CDR3 covers 14 residues. CDR3 coding DNA: TGTGCCAGCAGCTTGTTAACAGGCGAGGAGACCCAGTACTTC. Protein sequence: CASSLLTGEETQYF.

This clone is a singleton in its sample. J is TRBJ1-2 and V is TRBV14; D unclear. V was shortened by 3 bases and J by 2 bases, with 7 bases between the two germline ends. The CDR3 extends over 13 amino acids. Germline CDR1 and CDR2: SGHDN and FVKESK. The DNA for the CDR3 is TGTGCCAGCAGCCAGAGTCGAAACTATGGCTACACCTTC. It translates to CASSQSRNYGYTF.

The chain has TRBV13 and TRBJ2-1; 9 nucleotides match TRBD2. With 2 bases clipped from V and 3 bases from J, the junction kept 2 bases outside the gene matches. Per the germline V gene, CDR1 is PRHDT and CDR2 is FYEKMQ (reference sequence). This CDR3 comprises 15 residues. This CDR3 reads CASSLTSGFYNEQFF. Here the CDR3 DNA reads TGTGCCAGCAGCTTAACTAGCGGGTTCTACAATGAGCAGTTCTTC. Complete variable domain (other parts from reference TRBV13 and TRBJ2-1): AAGVIQSPRHLIKEKRETATLKCYPIPRHDTVYWYQQGPGQDPQFLISFYEKMQSDKGSIPDRFSAQQFSDYHSELNMSSLELGDSALYFCASSLTSGFYNEQFFGPGTRLTVL.

The chain has TRBV21-1 and TRBJ2-2; no DNA check was done on the table's D call, TRBD1. TRBV21-1 is tagged as a pseudogene. The CDR3 is made up of 16 amino acids. The CDR3 sequence is CASSGSGTGGSGELFF. The CDR3 DNA reads TGTGCCAGCAGCGGATCCGGGACAGGGGGTTCCGGGGAGCTGTTTTTT.

The chain uses TRBV7-9 and TRBJ2-2; D perhaps matches TRBD2 (5 bases). Trimming left V 3 bases short and J 0 bases short, with 8 bases between. Germline CDR1 reads SEHNR; CDR2 reads FQNEAQ (reference sequence). The CDR3 extends over 15 amino acids. The CDR3 nucleotides read TGTGCCAGCAGCTTCCCGGGATCGAACACCGGGGAGCTGTTTTTT. This sequence encodes CASSFPGSNTGELFF.

V usage is TRBV28 and J usage is TRBJ1-5; 8 bases fit TRBD1. Per the germline V gene, CDR1 is MDHEN and CDR2 is SYDVKM. The CDR3 runs 13 residues. J was trimmed by 6 bases and V by 11 bases; bases with no gene match: 9. This chain's CDR3 is CACGQGKTQPQHF. The CDR3 DNA reads as TGTGCCTGCGGACAGGGTAAGACTCAGCCCCAGCATTTT.

This CDR3 reads CASSLLAGGRNEQFF. In DNA form, the CDR3 reads TGTGCCAGCAGCTTACTAGCGGGAGGGCGGAATGAGCAGTTCTTC. The chain has TRBV14 and TRBJ2-1; 13 bases align to TRBD2. This CDR3 comprises 15 residues. Germline loops: CDR1 SGHDN, CDR2 FVKESK. V lost 5 bases to trimming and J lost 7 bases; unmatched junction nucleotides: 5.

The genes are TRBV11-2 and TRBJ1-6, with D unclear. In germline, CDR1 is SGHAT, CDR2 FQNNGV. The germline V and J ends were trimmed by 7 bases and 5 bases, with 9 bases remaining between them. This CDR3 has 13 residues. CDR3 loop: CASKRDHNSPLHF. The DNA of the CDR3 is TGTGCCAGCAAGAGGGATCATAATTCACCCCTCCACTTT. The entire variable domain, with the rest obtained from reference TRBV11-2 and TRBJ1-6, is as follows: EAGVAQSPRYKIIEKRQSVAFWCNPISGHATLYWYQQILGQGPKLLIQFQNNGVVDDSQLPKDRFSAERLKGVDSTLKIQPAKLEDSAVYLCASKRDHNSPLHFGNGTRLTVT.

Only a few counts were recorded for this clone. The J gene is TRBJ1-1, the V gene TRBV6-6; 7 nucleotides agree with TRBD1. V shed 4 bases, J shed 0 bases, and the junction held 8 bases outside the gene matches. The germline V gene has CDR1 MNHNY and CDR2 SVGAGI (reference sequence). The CDR3 contains 16 residues. This CDR3 reads CASSSYPGQLNTEAFF. CDR3 coding DNA: TGTGCCAGCAGTTCTTATCCGGGACAGTTGAACACTGAAGCTTTCTTT.

The genes are TRBV19 and TRBJ1-4; the D gene is possibly TRBD1 (6 bases). Germline lookup yields CDR1 LNHDA and CDR2 SQIVND (reference sequence). V was cut by 5 bases and J by 0 bases, with 13 bases left in between. The CDR3 extends over 16 amino acids. The CDR3 region has the DNA TGTGCCAGTAGTTCCGGACAGTTGTCAACTAATGAAAAACTGTTTTTT. Protein product: CASSSGQLSTNEKLFF.

In its sample, this clone was seen once. This rearrangement joins TRBV6-1 to TRBJ1-1; D not resolved. The CDR3 runs to 14 residues. CDR1 and CDR2 (germline): MNHNS, SASEGT. Trimming took 3 bases from V and 6 from J, leaving 14 bases between them. DNA of the CDR3: TGTGCCAGCAGTGACTGGTTGGAGGGAGCTGAAGCTTTCTTT. This gives the protein CASSDWLEGAEAFF.

This clone was observed a handful of times. The V gene is TRBV4-1, the J gene TRBJ2-7; weak D call: TRBD2 (6 bases). The CDR3 is 15 amino acids. Per the germline V gene, CDR1 is MGHRA and CDR2 is YSYEKL. V lost 1 base, J lost 7 bases, and 17 bases lay in between. The CDR3 sequence is CASSQGGTRVGEQYF. The CDR3 DNA reads as TGCGCCAGCAGCCAAGGGGGGACTCGTGTCGGGGAGCAGTACTTC.

This clone occurred once. J is TRBJ2-1 and V is TRBV9, with TRBD2 matching over 8 bases. The CDR3 extends over 16 amino acids. Germline trimming cut 0 bases from V and 7 bases from J; bases unmatched to any gene: 9. In germline, CDR1 is SGDLS, CDR2 YYNGEE. The CDR3 DNA reads TGTGCCAGCAGCGTAGGTGCGGGGGGCCTTTCGAATGAGCAGTTCTTC. It specifies CASSVGAGGLSNEQFF.

In this sample, this clone turned up a few times. The chain recombines TRBV10-3 with TRBJ2-3; 7 bases map to TRBD1. The CDR3 has 17 residues. CDR1 and CDR2 (germline): ENHRY, SYGVKD. After removal of 2 bases from V and 3 bases from J, the junction contained 11 bases not matched to a gene. This CDR3 is CAISETLVPRGTDTQYF. DNA for the CDR3: TGTGCCATCAGTGAGACCCTGGTCCCCAGGGGGACAGATACGCAGTATTTT.

The chain recombines TRBV19 with TRBJ2-6, with 9 bases lining up with TRBD2. CDR3 length equals 19 residues. The V and J ends lost 0 bases and 4 bases, in that order; junction bases with no gene match: 10. CDR1 and CDR2 (germline): LNHDA, SQIVND (reference sequence). This chain's CDR3 is CASSIDWGGGASGANVLTF. CDR3 sequence (DNA): TGTGCCAGTAGTATAGATTGGGGCGGGGGGGCATCAGGGGCCAACGTCCTGACTTTC.

The CDR3 coding sequence is TGTGCCAGCAGCTTAAGCGGGCCCTCCGGAAACACCATATATTTT. It yields the protein CASSLSGPSGNTIYF. The chain employs TRBV11-2 and TRBJ1-3; D is unclear. The germline V gene has CDR1 SGHAT and CDR2 FQNNGV. The CDR3 loop spans 15 amino acids. Between the trimmed V and J ends, which lost 2 bases and 4 bases, there was a span of 12 bases.

Concerning this clone itself: This CDR3 is also generated by other DNA sequences in the sample. The chain couples TRBV18 to TRBJ1-6; 7 positions agree with TRBD1. Germline values: CDR1 KGHSH, CDR2 LQKENI. V lost 5 bases and J lost 10; bases outside the gene matches: 8. CDR3 size: 14 residues. CDR3 region: CASSSTGMGSPLHF. CDR3 DNA: TGTGCCAGCTCATCGACAGGGATGGGCTCACCCCTCCACTTT.

The CDR3 nucleotides are TGTGCCAGCAGCCAAGTTGGGACTAGCATCCACGAGCAGTACTTC. The encoded protein is CASSQVGTSIHEQYF. V is TRBV4-2 and J is TRBJ2-7; TRBD2 agrees at 9 bases. Trimming at V came to 1 base and at J to 5 bases, leaving 6 bases not matched to a gene. CDR1 LGHNA and CDR2 YNFKEQ come from the germline V gene. The length of the CDR3 is 15 residues.

This chain joins TRBV10-2 and TRBJ2-3; 10 bases line up with TRBD2. Trimming at V came to 8 bases and at J to 6 bases, leaving 8 bases not matched to a gene. Per the germline V gene, CDR1 is WSHSY and CDR2 is SAAADI. This CDR3 contains 14 residues. CDR3 loop: CASGSSGSLDTQYF. CDR3 in DNA: TGCGCCAGCGGGTCTAGCGGGAGTCTTGATACGCAGTATTTT.

This chain joins TRBV5-4 and TRBJ2-7; TRBD1 aligns across 7 bases. The junction had 4 bases not matched to a gene; V was cut back by 4 bases and J by 0 bases. CDR3 length: 14 amino acids. Per germline, CDR1 SGHNT and CDR2 YYREEE (reference sequence). CDR3 in amino acids: CASSPRGPSYEQYF. DNA of the CDR3: TGTGCCAGCAGCCCGAGGGGGCCCTCCTACGAGCAGTACTTC. The entire variable domain, with the rest obtained from reference TRBV5-4 and TRBJ2-7, is as follows: ETGVTQSPTHLIKTRGQQVTLRCSSQSGHNTVSWYQQALGQGPQFIFQYYREEENGRGNFPPRFSGLQFPNYSSELNVNALELDDSALYLCASSPRGPSYEQYFGPGTRLTVT.

The rearrangement uses TRBV28 and TRBJ1-5; a possible D gene is TRBD1 (6 bases). Per the germline V gene, CDR1 is MDHEN and CDR2 is SYDVKM. The CDR3 spans 15 residues. The V end was cut by 4 bases, the J end by 3 bases, with 13 bases between. DNA of the CDR3: TGTGCCAGCAGTTCCCCGACAGGCTACAATCAGCCCCAGCATTTT. Translated, it gives CASSSPTGYNQPQHF.

In the case of this clone: Distinct nucleotide sequences in the sample also encode this CDR3. The chain couples TRBV28 to TRBJ1-2, with D tentatively TRBD1 (5 bases). CDR3 length: 12 residues. V dropped 4 bases and J dropped 4 bases, with 7 bases sitting between them. Germline lookup yields CDR1 MDHEN and CDR2 SYDVKM. CDR3: CASSSDSYGYTF. The CDR3 bases are TGTGCCAGCAGTTCAGACAGCTATGGCTACACCTTC.

This clone was counted between two and nine times. The chain recombines TRBV10-3 with TRBJ1-2; 7 bases agree with TRBD1. After removal of 11 bases from V and 5 bases from J, the junction contained 11 bases not matched to a gene. The CDR3 contains 13 residues. Per germline, CDR1 ENHRY and CDR2 SYGVKD. CDR3 DNA: TGTGCCTCTGGGACAGCCCTGACTTATGGCTACACCTTC. It is translated as CASGTALTYGYTF.

The gene calls are TRBV2 and TRBJ2-2; TRBD1 is a possible D gene (5 bases). Germline V gene lookup returns CDR1 SNHLY and CDR2 FYNNEI. The CDR3 covers 15 residues. The V end lost 4 bases, the J end lost 4 bases, and 13 bases lay between the germline ends. CDR3 in DNA: TGTGCCAGCAGTGTGACAGAAATCTCCACCGGGGAGCTGTTTTTT. Encoded protein: CASSVTEISTGELFF.

This clone was detected only once. V usage is TRBV27 and J usage is TRBJ1-4; 11 bases align to TRBD1. The ends lost 3 bases at V and 11 bases at J; junction bases unmatched: 32. Germline V CDR1 and CDR2: MNHEY, SMNVEV (reference sequence). The CDR3 is 23 amino acids. The chain's CDR3 is CASSLEARGLVRLGQGDFDKLFF. Here the CDR3 DNA reads TGTGCCAGCAGTTTGGAGGCCCGGGGGTTGGTCCGTTTGGGACAGGGGGATTTTGACAAACTGTTTTTT. Filled out from reference TRBV27 and TRBJ1-4, the complete variable domain reads EAQVTQNPRYLITVTGKKLTVTCSQNMNHEYMSWYRQDPGLGLRQIYYSMNVEVTDKGDVPEGYKVSRKEKRNFPLILESPSPNQTSLYFCASSLEARGLVRLGQGDFDKLFFGSGTQLSVL.

The rearrangement joins TRBV19 to TRBJ1-4; no firm D call. The germline V gene encodes CDR1 LNHDA and CDR2 SQIVND (reference sequence). The germline V and J ends were trimmed by 11 bases and 5 bases, with 6 bases remaining between them. This CDR3 comprises 10 residues. For the CDR3, the DNA is TGTGCCTCCAGGAATGAAAAACTGTTTTTT. This sequence encodes CASRNEKLFF.

V gene TRBV9 combines with J gene TRBJ2-7; the match to TRBD2 covers 12 bases. After removal of 3 bases from V and 7 bases from J, the junction contained 8 bases not matched to a gene. The germline V gene encodes CDR1 SGDLS and CDR2 YYNGEE. This CDR3 region has 15 residues. CDR3 in DNA: TGTGCCAGCAGCGCCTCTAGCGGGGGGGCGAGGGAGCAGTACTTC. Protein sequence: CASSASSGGAREQYF.

This clone was picked up a small number of times. The gene calls are TRBV30 and TRBJ2-1; 14 bases line up with TRBD2. This CDR3 comprises 14 residues. Germline CDR1 and CDR2: GTSNPN and SVGIG (reference sequence). J lost 4 bases, V lost 5 bases, and 1 base had no gene match. CDR3: CAWGTSGGYNEQFF. The CDR3, as DNA: TGTGCCTGGGGGACTAGCGGGGGATACAATGAGCAGTTCTTC.

The chain links TRBV6-1 to TRBJ1-5, with D hard to call. The CDR3 sequence is 15 residues long. V was trimmed by 6 bases and J by 7 bases, leaving 19 bases between them. The germline V gene encodes CDR1 MNHNS and CDR2 SASEGT. The CDR3 DNA reads as TGTGCCAGCAGCAAGCGTTTAGACGCGGGCCAGCCCCAGCATTTT. This gives the protein CASSKRLDAGQPQHF.

The V call is TRBV6-4, the J call TRBJ2-1; TRBD2 matches 12 bases. V lost 5 bases to trimming and J lost 7 bases; unmatched junction nucleotides: 3. Germline-derived CDR1 and CDR2 are MRHNA and SNTAGT. The CDR3 contains 14 residues. The CDR3 DNA is TGTGCCAGCAGTCGGCTAGCGGGAGGGAATGAGCAGTTCTTC. Translated, it gives CASSRLAGGNEQFF.